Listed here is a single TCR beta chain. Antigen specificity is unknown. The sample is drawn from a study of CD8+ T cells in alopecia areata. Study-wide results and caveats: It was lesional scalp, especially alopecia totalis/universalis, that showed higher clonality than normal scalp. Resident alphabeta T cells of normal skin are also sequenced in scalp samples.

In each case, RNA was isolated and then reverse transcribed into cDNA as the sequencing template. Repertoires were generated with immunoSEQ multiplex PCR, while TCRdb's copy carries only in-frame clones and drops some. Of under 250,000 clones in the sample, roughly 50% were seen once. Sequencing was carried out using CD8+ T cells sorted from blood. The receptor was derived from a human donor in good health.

DNA of the CDR3: TGTGCCAGCAGCTTGGAGGTTATCTCCTACGAGCAGTACTTC. It specifies CASSLEVISYEQYF. The chain couples TRBV7-9 to TRBJ2-7; D is perhaps TRBD2 (5 bases). Trimming shortened V by 3 bases and J by 0 bases, and 9 bases separated the two germline ends. In germline, CDR1 is SEHNR, CDR2 FQNEAQ (reference sequence). The CDR3 contains 14 residues.